The clone carrying this T cell receptor beta chain has only a few counts. Its antigen is currently unknown. In the PCR, 60 Vbeta and 13 Jbeta primers were used. The data were produced by immunoSEQ multiplex PCR, yet TCRdb's version contains in-frame clones alone and is incomplete. This sample yields about 95,000 clones, of which around three quarters are seen a single time; around 15% belongs to the top ten. The data are from a study of cytomegalovirus exposure and HLA in healthy donors. Study-level information: Within the Caucasian-associated ancestry cluster were approximately 77% of the approximately 390 genotyped donors.

Notes on the study in general: A likely sequencing artifact accounted for one observed cluster of highly shared sequence variants. In vitro experiments confirmed that a few CMV-associated chains were specific for CMV antigens.

This CDR3 contains 13 residues. Trimming left V 8 bases short and J 5 bases short, with 16 bases between. Germline-derived CDR1 and CDR2 are SQVTM and ANQGSEA. The source material was PBMCs. The chain couples TRBV29-1 to TRBJ2-1; D may be TRBD2 (7 bases). The source of this sequence is a woman aged 45-60 years in good health and CMV-seropositive. CDR3 nucleotides: TGCAGCTCCATCTACGGGGGGCACAATGAGCAGTTCTTC. It codes for CSSIYGGHNEQFF.